The sequence of this T cell receptor beta chain was determined in a study of PD-1 blockade in classical Hodgkin lymphoma. Overall study results and limits: Those achieving complete response showed baseline diversity like newly diagnosed patients. Diminished baseline TCR diversity has been reported in newly diagnosed patients relative to healthy donors. CD4+ TCR diversity, unlike CD8+, rose significantly by C4D1.

Time point meaning: cycle 4 day 1 (C4D1), after more than five weeks of nivolumab. There was relapse after autologous stem cell transplantation in every patient, and there was variation in brentuximab vedotin exposure. Magnetic negative selection was used to purify CD4+ T cells from thawed PBMCs. The CDR3 covers 14 residues. V shed 4 bases, J shed 2 bases, and the junction held 5 bases outside the gene matches. CDR1 and CDR2 (germline): LNHDA, SQIVND (reference sequence). Repertoires were generated with immunoSEQ multiplex PCR, while TCRdb's copy carries only in-frame clones and drops some. The sample consists of 13,000 or so clones, 70% to 85% of them appearing once. Notes on this clone: Antigen: not known.

This sequence was found in a human donor with classical Hodgkin lymphoma. The input for sequencing was CD4+ T cells from blood, taken before the fourth cycle of nivolumab. The chain combines TRBV19 with TRBJ2-7, with TRBD2 identical over 7 bases. The CDR3 sequence is CASSTLAKAYEQYF. The CDR3 DNA reads as TGTGCCAGTAGTACACTAGCGAAAGCCTACGAGCAGTACTTC.